This entry features one T cell receptor (beta chain) sequence. This clonotype was found many times. The clone's antigen remains unknown. Nothing much larger sits one base from this clone, and base qualities are not available. The roughly 38 donors, aged about 6 to 100 years, were systemically healthy Caucasian individuals from Russia. About 9.8 milliliters of peripheral blood were drawn from each donor into EDTA-treated Vacutainer tubes. Ficoll-Paque density-gradient centrifugation was used to isolate PBMCs, with at least 6.5 million per sample. Trizol reagent was used to extract total RNA from PBMCs, with at least 6 micrograms per sample. Naive CD45RAhigh/CD27high T cell percentages were measured by flow cytometry on a PBMC aliquot from every donor. The data belong to a study of blood T cells in healthy people across ages (dated by TCRdb to 2015 to 2017). Turning to the overall study: In model experiments, template switching captured about one uniquely barcoded TCR beta cDNA molecule for every two T cells. The study measured age-related changes in TCR beta repertoire diversity using deep sequencing normalized with unique cDNA molecular identifiers. Donors were grouped into four age groups: young (average 16 years), middle-aged (less than 40), aged (about 60) and long-lived (less than 85). Donors of different ages were randomly distributed across sequencing lanes to avoid experimental bias. For two donors (one aged 18 to 30 and one aged 80 or older), the study analyzed two additional independent replicas of 1 million unique cDNA reads from the same blood draw. What the authors observed across the whole study: Observed TCR beta diversity correlated strongly with the percentage of naive T cells measured by flow cytometry. Estimates of total diversity based on one million sequenced T cells were regarded as lower bounds and as underestimates. Bulk unsorted PBMC profiling prevented conclusive comparison of naive and antigen-experienced compartments. Compared with the aged group, the long-lived group had more naive CD4+ T cells, fewer expanded clones and increased TCR diversity, a pattern suggesting age selection. As age increased, observed TCR beta diversity per million T cells dropped in a roughly linear way, and a significant reduction was already evident by age 40. The CMV infection status of donors was not known, potentially confounding age-related changes in expanded clonotypes.

Library construction relied on 5' RACE. The listed sequencing device is Illumina HiSeq 2500. The second PCR ran for about 6 to 11 cycles and used a J-beta primer mix along with a sample-barcoded 5' primer. Each TCR beta cDNA molecule received a unique molecular identifier from a template-switch 5' adaptor carrying 12 random nucleotides. Each sample yielded at least 2.5 million CDR3-containing paired-end reads. First-strand cDNA synthesis was performed from all RNA using the Mint cDNA synthesis kit, with priming by a TRBC-specific oligonucleotide. All cDNA was treated with uracil-DNA glycosylase and then went through a first 18-cycle PCR with the universal primers M1SS and BC2_uni_R. Concerning the study's data processing: Normalization of each sample was performed by random selection of 1 million high-quality reads, each carrying a distinct molecular identifier. Reads sharing molecular identifiers were discarded rather than binned into consensus sequences. MiTCR, set to a Q25 quality threshold and the strictest error-elimination algorithm, was used for CDR3 identification, clonotype clustering and error correction. A nonparametric unseen species model with Euler transformation was used to estimate a lower bound on total TCR beta diversity. TCRdb applied fastp at Q25 and MiXCR to the public reads, then kept only in-frame beta chains. Rows are unified per CDR3 protein, each entry keeping the most common DNA and genes. Here the V and J calls rest on TCRdb's processing, not on the authors' analysis. This sample lists some 1.5 million distinct CDR3 sequences; over 25% were detected once. The ten largest clonotypes hold 6.5% to 8.5% of the sample.

The clonotype was recovered from a woman younger than 45 in good health. Source material: blood.

CDR3 sequence: CASGDRATTYYGYTF. At the DNA level, the sequence is TGTGCCAGCGGGGACAGAGCCACCACCTACTATGGCTACACCTTC. The rearranged chain carries TRBV3-1 and TRBJ1-2; the junction holds 7 bases that match TRBD1. Its CDR3 holds 15 amino acids, cysteine through phenylalanine. The sequence is cut down to CDR3 DNA, 45 bases in frame from base 1. Trimming leaves V shorter by 8 bases and J shorter by 3 bases, with the junction holding 12 bases beyond the gene matches. The CDR1 and CDR2 encoded by the germline V gene (reference sequence) are LGHDT and YNNKEL.